This T cell receptor (beta chain) was documented in a study of blood T cell repertoires in COVID-19. Seattle patient enrollment occurred during active infection, with longitudinal follow-up thereafter. Per the germline V gene, CDR1 is SNHLY and CDR2 is FYNNEI. The CDR3 spans 14 residues. The trim removed 8 bases at V and 9 bases at J, leaving 8 bases unmatched. Under the authors' procedure: It was from reference gene primer amplification that nucleated cell counts were estimated. The table came from immunoSEQ multiplex PCR; TCRdb's copy has only in-frame clones and leaves some out. V and J calls and clone size are those listed in that table; D and trimming were worked out from the DNA. The data contain about 150,000 clones, around 89% of them seen just once; the ten biggest clones take up around 2.3%. This clone was recorded once.

The V and J genes are TRBV2 and TRBJ2-1; 12 bases match TRBD2. The sequencing input was peripheral blood. The receptor comes from a human donor with COVID-19, enrolled during active disease. The donor label of this sample is uncertain. CDR3 protein: CASSPGLAGGEQFF. The CDR3, as DNA: TGTGCCAGCTCGCCGGGACTAGCGGGCGGTGAGCAGTTCTTC.